This T cell receptor beta chain was documented in a study of PD-L1 blockade in urothelial cancer. Turning to the study itself: A median of 141,255 T cells was found in the blood samples. General study findings and limits: Patients who had durable benefit saw their tumor-associated blood clones expand more at 3 weeks.

This CDR3 contains 12 residues. The germline V and J ends were trimmed by 5 bases and 3 bases, with 7 bases remaining between them. Germline V gives CDR1 SGHVS, CDR2 FQNEAQ. TCRdb's copy holds only in-frame clones and misses some; the assay was immunoSEQ multiplex PCR. The sample lists roughly 28,000 clones, around four fifths seen once, with approximately 3.1% in the top ten. This clone has just a few counts. Antigen unknown. Time point specified: peripheral blood 6 weeks after treatment start. The chain links TRBV7-8 to TRBJ1-2; D call uncertain. This clonotype was obtained from a man between 70 and 80 years old with urothelial cancer. This material consisted of PBMCs, taken around atezolizumab (anti-PD-L1) treatment. CDR3 amino acids: CASSSGDYGYTF. CDR3 nucleotide sequence: TGTGCCAGCAGCAGCGGGGACTATGGCTACACCTTC. Looking up the rest from reference TRBV7-8 and TRBJ1-2 gives the full variable domain: GAGVSQSPRYKVAKRGQDVALRCDPISGHVSLFWYQQALGQGPEFLTYFQNEAQLDKSGLPSDRFFAERPEGSVSTLKIQRTQQEDSAVYLCASSSGDYGYTFGSGTRLTVV.